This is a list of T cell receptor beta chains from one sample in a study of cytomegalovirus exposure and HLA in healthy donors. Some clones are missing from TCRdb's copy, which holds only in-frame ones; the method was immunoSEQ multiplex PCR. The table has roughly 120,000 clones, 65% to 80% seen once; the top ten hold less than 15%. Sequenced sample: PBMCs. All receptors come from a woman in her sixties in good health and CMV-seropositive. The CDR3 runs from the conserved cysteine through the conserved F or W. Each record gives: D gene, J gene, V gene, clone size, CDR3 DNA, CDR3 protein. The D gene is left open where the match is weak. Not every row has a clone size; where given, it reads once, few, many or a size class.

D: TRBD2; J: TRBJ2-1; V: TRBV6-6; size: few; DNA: TGTGCCAGCACCCCCGGGACTAGCGGGGGCTATGAGCAGTTCTTC; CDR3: CASTPGTSGGYEQFF
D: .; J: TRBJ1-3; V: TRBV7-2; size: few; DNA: TGTGCCAGCAGCTTAAGGCCCCAGGGGTTTTATGGAAACACCATATATTTT; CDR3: CASSLRPQGFYGNTIYF
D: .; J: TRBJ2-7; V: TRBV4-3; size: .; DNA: TGCGCCAGCAGCCAAGATGACAGAGAAACCTCCTACGAGCAGTACTTC; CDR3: CASSQDDRETSYEQYF
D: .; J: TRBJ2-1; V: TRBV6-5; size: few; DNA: TGTGCCAGCAGCCTAAAGCGGGTGCACTACAATGAGCAGTTCTTC; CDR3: CASSLKRVHYNEQFF
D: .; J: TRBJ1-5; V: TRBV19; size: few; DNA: TGTGCCAGTAGTGCCGAGAGTCCCAAGCCCCAGCATTTT; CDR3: CASSAESPKPQHF
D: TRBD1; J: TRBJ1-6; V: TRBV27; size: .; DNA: TGTGCCAGCAGGCTGACAGGGCTTAATTCACCCCTCCACTTT; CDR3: CASRLTGLNSPLHF
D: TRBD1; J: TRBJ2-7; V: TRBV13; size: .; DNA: TGTGCCAGCAGCTCAAGAGGACAGGGTCTCTCCTACGAGCAGTACTTC; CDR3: CASSSRGQGLSYEQYF
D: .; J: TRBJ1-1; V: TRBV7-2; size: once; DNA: TGTGCCAGCAGGAAGGTAATGACGGGGGCTGAAGCTTTCTTT; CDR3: CASRKVMTGAEAFF
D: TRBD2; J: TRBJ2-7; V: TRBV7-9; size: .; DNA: TGTGCCAGCAGCAAACTCGGACTAGCCGGAGACGAGCAGTACTTC; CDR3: CASSKLGLAGDEQYF
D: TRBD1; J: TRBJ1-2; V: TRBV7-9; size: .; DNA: TGTGCCAGCAGCTTAGGTTTCTCCCAGGACAGGAACCTCTATGGCTACACCTTC; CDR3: CASSLGFSQDRNLYGYTF
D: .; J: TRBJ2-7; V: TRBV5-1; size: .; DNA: TGCGCCAGCAGTTCCGGGGACTACGAGCAGTACTTC; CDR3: CASSSGDYEQYF
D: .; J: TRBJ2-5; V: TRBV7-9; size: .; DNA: TGTGCCAGCAGCTATCCGGGCAGGGACATGGAGGAGACCCAGTACTTC; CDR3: CASSYPGRDMEETQYF
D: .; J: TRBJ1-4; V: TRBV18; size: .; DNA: TGTGCCAGCTCACCCGTTTGGTCGGGTAGGGGTGAAAAACTGTTTTTT; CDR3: CASSPVWSGRGEKLFF
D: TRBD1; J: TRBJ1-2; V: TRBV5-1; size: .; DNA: TGCGCCAGCAGCTTAGCCCCGACAGGGGTGGATGGCTACACCTTC; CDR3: CASSLAPTGVDGYTF
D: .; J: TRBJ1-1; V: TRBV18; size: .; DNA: TGTGCCAGCTCACCACAGCACGGGGAAGAAGCTTTCTTT; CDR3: CASSPQHGEEAFF
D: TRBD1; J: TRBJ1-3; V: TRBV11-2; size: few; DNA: TGTGCCAGCAGCGCCTTAGGGAATCAGGGGGCTGGAAACACCATATATTTT; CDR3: CASSALGNQGAGNTIYF